Sequencing of this T cell receptor beta chain was carried out in a study of blood T cell repertoires in COVID-19. Individuals drawn from approximately 26 US areas were about 18 to 95 years old. Cohort 3 donors counted as recovered after two negative PCRs, clearance, or resolved symptoms. The authors' processing: Amplification of reference gene primers was used by the study to estimate nucleated cell counts. TCRdb's copy holds only in-frame clones and misses some; the assay was immunoSEQ multiplex PCR. The V and J calls and clone size were taken over from that table, and D and trimming were inferred from the DNA. Among some 400,000 clones listed, over 75% were seen once. The CDR3 consists of 15 residues. V lost 3 bases and J lost 1; bases outside the gene matches: 2. Germline-derived CDR1 and CDR2 are SGHVS and FNYEAQ.

This receptor was identified in a man aged 25 to 45 who had recovered from COVID-19. Sequenced sample: PBMCs or T cells enriched from blood (not recorded which). V and J are TRBV7-6 and TRBJ2-1, with TRBD2 matching 8 bases. The CDR3 coding sequence is TGTGCCAGCAGCTTTCTAGCGGGTTCCTACAATGAGCAGTTCTTC. Its translation is CASSFLAGSYNEQFF.